Shown below are 13 T cell receptor beta chains from a single sample sequenced in a study of prognosis after radiotherapy for stage I lung cancer. Genomic DNA provided the template from which TCR beta CDR3 was amplified by two-round multiplex PCR. For every TRBV and TRBJ gene, a specific primer was used in first-round PCR. TCRdb re-derived calls from the multiplex PCR reads in MiXCR, one entry per CDR3 protein. The sample gives over 8,500 distinct CDR3 sequences, 62% of which show up once; approximately 20% is in the top ten. Sequences were derived from PBMCs, sampled before or after stereotactic body radiation therapy (not recorded which). All receptors come from a donor aged 50 or older with non-small cell lung cancer.

By frequency in the sample, this clonotype is medium-sized. The chain is built from TRBV3-1 and TRBJ1-2; 12 nucleotides agree with TRBD1. J lost 7 bases, V lost 3 bases, and 6 bases had no gene match. Germline CDR1 is LGHDT and CDR2 is YNNKEL (reference sequence). The CDR3 length is 15 residues. The CDR3 DNA sequence: TGTGCCAGCAGCCAGCCGGGACAGGGGGCGCTTGGCTACACCTTC. As protein: CASSQPGQGALGYTF.

As regards this clonotype: A far larger clone lies a single base away; this is likely a read error. The gene calls are TRBV6-4 and TRBJ1-2, with D unclear. The ends were cut back, 7 bases at V and 3 bases at J, with 6 bases in the middle. This CDR3 has 11 residues. CDR1 is MRHNA, CDR2 SNTAGT, per germline. Written as DNA, the CDR3 is TGTGCCAGCATGGAGGACTATGGCTACACCTTC. Protein: CASMEDYGYTF.

Many counts were recorded for this clonotype. A much larger clone sits a single nucleotide away, making a read error possible. The chain uses TRBV6-2 or TRBV6-3 and TRBJ2-7; 8 bases match TRBD1. CDR1 is MNHEY, CDR2 SVGEGT, per germline. The junction had 16 bases not matched to a gene; V was cut back by 6 bases and J by 6 bases. There are 16 residues in the CDR3. In DNA form, the CDR3 reads TGTGCCAGCAGGTCAGGGAGACAGGGGATCGGCTGCGAGCAGTACTTC. Its translation is CASRSGRQGIGCEQYF.

This chain joins TRBV5-1 and TRBJ2-2; 7 bases fit TRBD1. CDR1 SGHRS and CDR2 YFSETQ come from the germline V gene. The CDR3 sequence is 16 residues long. V dropped 1 base and J dropped 4; count of bases not matched to a gene: 7. DNA of the CDR3: TGCGCCAGCAGCTTGTATCAGACAGGGCGCACCGGGGAGCTGTTTTTT. The encoded protein is CASSLYQTGRTGELFF.

On this clonotype itself: A far larger clone is only one base removed, so a read error is likely. The chain employs TRBV7-3 and TRBJ1-2; D ambiguous. Trimming removed 5 bases at V and 5 bases at J, with 18 bases between. The CDR3 loop spans 15 amino acids. The germline V gene has CDR1 SGHTA and CDR2 FQGTGA. CDR3 nucleotides: TGTGCCAGCAGCGTATTATCCGGACTCTCGTATGGCTACACCTTC. This translates into CASSVLSGLSYGYTF.

Remarks on this clonotype: Possible read error: a much larger clone is one base away. This sequence joins TRBV18 and TRBJ1-1, with D tentatively TRBD1 (6 bases). Germline loops: CDR1 KGHSH, CDR2 LQKENI. The CDR3 runs to 13 residues. The CDR3 sequence is CDSSPTGWGEAFF. The CDR3 nucleotides read TGTGACAGCTCACCAACAGGGTGGGGTGAAGCTTTCTTT.

Judged by abundance, this clonotype is medium-sized. The chain joins TRBV9 to TRBJ2-3, with D uncertain. Germline V gives CDR1 SGDLS, CDR2 YYNGEE. The CDR3 totals 14 residues. Trimming removed 0 bases from V and 2 bases from J, with 7 bases in between. The DNA of the CDR3 is TGTGCCAGCAGCGTAGGTAGGCTCACAGATACGCAGTATTTT. Translation: CASSVGRLTDTQYF.

The chain uses TRBV6-2 or TRBV6-3 and TRBJ2-2; 8 bases line up with TRBD1. V shed 5 bases and J 7 bases; nucleotides not matched to a gene: 9. This CDR3 is built from 15 residues. From germline, CDR1 is MNHEY and CDR2 SVGEGT. CDR3 sequence: CASSRSGQAVGELFF. The CDR3 DNA is TGTGCCAGCAGTAGATCGGGACAGGCGGTCGGGGAGCTGTTTTTT.

V gene TRBV7-2 combines with J gene TRBJ2-3, with 10 bases that match TRBD2. The germline V gene has CDR1 SGHTA and CDR2 FQGNSA. CDR3 size: 16 residues. With V trimmed by 5 bases and J by 0 bases, 5 bases remained unmatched. The CDR3 region is CASSVRTSGSTDTQYF. The CDR3 DNA reads TGTGCCAGCAGCGTTCGGACTAGCGGCAGCACAGATACGCAGTATTTT.

This clonotype has only one observation. DNA of the CDR3: TGTGCCAGCAACTCCCTGGGAAACACCATATATTTT. Translating it yields CASNSLGNTIYF. The rearrangement uses TRBV6-1 and TRBJ1-3; D gene uncertain. Germline CDR1 and CDR2: MNHNS and SASEGT. V lost 7 bases and J lost 4, with 8 bases in between. This CDR3 spans 12 amino acids.

As concerns this clonotype: This is likely an artifact of a read error, given a far larger clone one base away. This chain joins TRBV6-5 and TRBJ2-2; no clear D gene. Germline V gene data show CDR1 as MNHEY and CDR2 as SVGAGI. Trimming stripped 9 bases from V and 7 bases from J, with 12 bases between. CDR3 size: 12 residues. The CDR3 loop is CASTPIVGELFF. The CDR3 DNA is TGTGCCAGTACCCCGATTGTCGGGGAGCTGTTTTTT.

On this clonotype itself: A far bigger clonotype differs at one base, so this is likely a read error. V is TRBV7-9 and J is TRBJ2-1; no reliable D call. The germline CDR1 and CDR2 sequences are SEHNR and FQNEAQ (reference sequence). The ends were cut back, 4 bases at V and 10 bases at J, with 17 bases in the middle. The CDR3 runs 14 residues. This chain's CDR3 is CASSSPDRSYEQFF. CDR3 nucleotide sequence: TGTGCCAGCAGCTCCCCAGACCGGTCCTACGAGCAGTTCTTC. The variable domain in full, completed from reference TRBV7-9 and TRBJ2-1, reads DTGVSQNPRHKITKRGQNVTFRCDPISEHNRLYWYRQTLGQGPEFLTYFQNEAQLEKSRLLSDRFSAERPKGSFSTLEIQRTEQGDSAMYLCASSSPDRSYEQFFGPGTRLTVL.

This chain joins TRBV12-3 or TRBV12-4 and TRBJ2-7; D is ambiguous. The germline V and J ends were trimmed by 6 bases and 5 bases, with 14 bases remaining between them. The length of the CDR3 is 13 residues. The CDR3 DNA reads as TGTGCCAGCAGCTCAACGGACGTTCACGAGCAGTACTTC. Translating gives CASSSTDVHEQYF.